This T cell receptor beta chain comes out of a study of cytomegalovirus exposure and HLA in healthy donors. The PCR was carried out with 60 Vbeta primers and 13 Jbeta primers. Here immunoSEQ multiplex PCR was the method, and the copy in TCRdb shows in-frame clones only, minus some. The table gives some 130,000 clones; the top ten clones make up less than 2% of it. Sampled while nominally healthy, donors likely had unrecorded immune exposures. V dropped 5 bases and J dropped 6 bases, with 13 bases sitting between them. This CDR3 has 13 residues. CDR1 and CDR2 from the germline V gene are MDHEN and SYDVKM.

The specimen sequenced was PBMCs. The rearrangement joins TRBV28 to TRBJ1-1; D call uncertain. This receptor was obtained from a man aged 18 to 30 in good health and CMV-seronegative. The CDR3 reads CASSPTVSPEAFF. The CDR3, as DNA: TGTGCCAGCAGTCCAACCGTGAGCCCTGAAGCTTTCTTT.